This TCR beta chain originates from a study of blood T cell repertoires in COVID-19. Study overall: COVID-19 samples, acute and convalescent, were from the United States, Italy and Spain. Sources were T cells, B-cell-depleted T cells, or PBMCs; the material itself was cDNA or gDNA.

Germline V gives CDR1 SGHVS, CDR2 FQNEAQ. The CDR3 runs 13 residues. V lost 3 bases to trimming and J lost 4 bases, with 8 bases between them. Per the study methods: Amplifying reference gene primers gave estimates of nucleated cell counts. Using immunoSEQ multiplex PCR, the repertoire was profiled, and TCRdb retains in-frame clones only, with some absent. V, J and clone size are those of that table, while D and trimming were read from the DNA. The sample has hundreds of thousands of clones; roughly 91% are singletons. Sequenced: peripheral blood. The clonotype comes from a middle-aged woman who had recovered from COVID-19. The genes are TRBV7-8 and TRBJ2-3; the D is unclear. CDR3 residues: CASSFLAADTQYF. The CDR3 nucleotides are TGTGCCAGCAGCTTTTTAGCCGCAGATACGCAGTATTTT.